These 23 T cell receptor beta chains were all obtained from the same sample, sequenced in a study of Ad26.COV2.S vaccination and SARS-CoV-2 variants. This sample's treatment: some 20 received Ad26.COV2.S at low or high dose, single or two shots; several received placebo; per-sample allocation not given. Sampling happened 63 days after the first vaccine or placebo injection. Here immunoSEQ multiplex PCR was the method, and the copy in TCRdb shows in-frame clones only, minus some. The sample has over 450,000 clones, nearly 90% seen once. The source material was peripheral blood, sampled in a trial of Ad26.COV2.S vaccine versus placebo. The origin of the receptors is a person between 18 and 65 years old who received the Ad26.COV2.S COVID-19 vaccine or a placebo.

This chain links TRBV15 with TRBJ2-1; no reliable D call. Germline CDR1 and CDR2: LNHNV and YYDKDF (reference sequence). The CDR3 has 14 residues. V lost 0 bases, J lost 10 bases, and 13 bases lay in between. The CDR3 coding sequence is TGTGCCACCAGCAGAGATTCTCGGGTCGGCGAGCAGTTCTTC. Its translation is CATSRDSRVGEQFF.

This clone occurred once. The CDR3: CASSQPGEGEAFF. DNA for the CDR3: TGTGCCAGCAGTCAACCGGGGGAGGGTGAAGCTTTCTTT. This chain joins TRBV6-5 and TRBJ1-1, with D tentatively TRBD1 (5 bases). CDR1 and CDR2 from the germline V gene are MNHEY and SVGAGI. Trimming took 5 bases from V and 7 from J, leaving 14 bases between them. The CDR3 totals 13 residues.

This clone came up once. The chain joins TRBV7-8 to TRBJ2-3; 10 positions match TRBD1. Per germline, CDR1 SGHVS and CDR2 FQNEAQ. Trimming removed 5 bases from V and 0 bases from J; junction bases left unmatched: 17. The CDR3 spans 20 residues. DNA for the CDR3: TGTGCCAGCAGCCCCGTCGGACAGGGGGAAGAGCGGGGAAGCACAGATACGCAGTATTTT. It encodes CASSPVGQGEERGSTDTQYF.

The chain carries TRBV6-5 and TRBJ2-4; possibly TRBD1 for D (5 bases). V shed 6 bases and J shed 0 bases, with 12 bases lying between them. The CDR3 extends over 15 amino acids. Germline CDR1 reads MNHEY; CDR2 reads SVGAGI. The CDR3 bases are TGTGCCAGCAGCCGGACACAAATAGCCAAAAACATTCAGTACTTC. Residues: CASSRTQIAKNIQYF.

This clone came up once. The chain combines TRBV5-4 with TRBJ2-5; no definite D call. Germline V gene lookup returns CDR1 SGHNT and CDR2 YYREEE (reference sequence). This CDR3 has 14 residues. V dropped 4 bases and J dropped 1 base, with 11 bases sitting between them. The CDR3 region is CASSLRRAQETQYF. Here the CDR3 DNA reads TGTGCCAGCAGCCTCCGACGGGCCCAAGAGACCCAGTACTTC.

The rearrangement joins TRBV6-2 or TRBV6-3 to TRBJ1-2, with D possibly matching TRBD1 (6 bases). The germline V and J ends were trimmed by 8 bases and 7 bases, with 17 bases remaining between them. The CDR3 consists of 13 residues. Germline assignment: CDR1 MNHEY and CDR2 SVGEGT. CDR3 loop: CASGRDNLRGYTF. CDR3 bases: TGTGCCAGCGGCCGGGACAACTTGCGTGGCTACACCTTC.

As for this clone: The junction departs from the called germline gene at one end, perhaps through a read error. The chain joins TRBV7-7 to TRBJ2-3, with 8 bases aligning to TRBD2. The CDR3 has 15 amino acids. Per germline, CDR1 SSHAT and CDR2 FNYEAQ (reference sequence). CDR3 in amino acids: CASSGIAGSTDTQYF. CDR3 nucleotides: TGTGCTAGCAGTGGTATAGCGGGGAGCACAGATACGCAGTATTTT.

The chain carries TRBV9 and TRBJ1-4; no clear D gene. The CDR3 is made up of 15 amino acids. Trimming removed 0 bases at V and 0 bases at J, with 6 bases between. Germline V gives CDR1 SGDLS, CDR2 YYNGEE. The CDR3 nucleotides are TGTGCCAGCAGCGTAGGGCCTGCAACTAATGAAAAACTGTTTTTT. Translating gives CASSVGPATNEKLFF.

The chain carries TRBV6-5 and TRBJ2-7, with a weak D call TRBD1 (6 bases). Germline assignment: CDR1 MNHEY and CDR2 SVGAGI. The CDR3 covers 14 residues. Trimming removed 8 bases at V and 0 bases at J, with 14 bases between. CDR3 sequence (DNA): TGTGCCAGCCAAAGACAGGCCCCCTCCTACGAGCAGTACTTC. Translation gives CASQRQAPSYEQYF.

The chain combines TRBV28 with TRBJ1-4, with D unclear. The CDR3 extends over 16 amino acids. Trimming pared 3 bases from V and 4 bases from J, leaving 15 bases between. CDR1 and CDR2 (germline): MDHEN, SYDVKM. The CDR3 spells CASSFRGTPNNEKLFF. The CDR3 nucleotides are TGTGCCAGCAGTTTCCGGGGTACCCCAAATAATGAAAAACTGTTTTTT. Full variable domain (rest looked up from reference TRBV28 and TRBJ1-4): DVKVTQSSRYLVKRTGEKVFLECVQDMDHENMFWYRQDPGLGLRLIYFSYDVKMKEKGDIPEGYSVSREKKERFSLILESASTNQTSMYLCASSFRGTPNNEKLFFGSGTQLSVL.

The chain has TRBV9 and TRBJ1-1, with D unresolved. CDR1 and CDR2 (germline): SGDLS, YYNGEE. V was shortened by 4 bases and J by 10 bases, with 14 bases between the two germline ends. The CDR3 runs 12 residues. This chain's CDR3 is CASSPNAGVAFF. Here the CDR3 DNA reads TGTGCCAGCAGCCCCAATGCGGGTGTAGCTTTCTTT. Filled out from reference TRBV9 and TRBJ1-1, the complete variable domain reads DSGVTQTPKHLITATGQRVTLRCSPRSGDLSVYWYQQSLDQGLQFLIQYYNGEERAKGNILERFSAQQFPDLHSELNLSSLELGDSALYFCASSPNAGVAFFGQGTRLTVV.

This clone has a single count. The V call is TRBV2, the J call TRBJ2-5; D unclear. This CDR3 region has 14 residues. Germline V gives CDR1 SNHLY, CDR2 FYNNEI. The V end was cut by 0 bases, the J end by 5 bases, with 10 bases between. CDR3 nucleotides: TGTGCCAGCAGTGAAGCCCCCGAATCCGAGACCCAGTACTTC. It encodes CASSEAPESETQYF.

This chain connects TRBV11-3 to TRBJ2-1, with D perhaps assigned TRBD1 or TRBD2 (5 bases each). Germline V CDR1 and CDR2: SGHNT, YENEEA. Trimming took off 8 bases at V and 3 bases at J, with 14 bases between the two ends. The CDR3 totals 14 residues. Here the CDR3 reads CASQKEGNYNEQFF. The DNA for the CDR3 is TGTGCCAGCCAAAAAGAGGGGAACTACAATGAGCAGTTCTTC.

CDR3: CASSAPSTVSLGDTIYF. CDR3 nucleotides: TGTGCCAGCAGTGCCCCCAGTACGGTTTCTCTGGGCGACACCATATATTTT. The chain is built from TRBV25-1 and TRBJ1-3; D is unresolved. The CDR3 runs 17 residues. Germline CDR1 is MGHDK and CDR2 is SYGVNS. Trimming left V 4 bases short and J 8 bases short, with 24 bases between.

The rearrangement uses TRBV5-4 and TRBJ1-1; 9 nucleotides align to TRBD1. This CDR3 spans 14 amino acids. Germline V gives CDR1 SGHNT, CDR2 YYREEE (reference sequence). With V trimmed by 5 bases and J by 4 bases, 6 bases remained unmatched. The CDR3 coding sequence is TGTGCCAGCAGTCGGGACAGGGCCGTCACTGAAGCTTTCTTT. Its protein is CASSRDRAVTEAFF.

The chain employs TRBV19 and TRBJ2-3, with TRBD2 matching over 14 bases. The CDR3 contains 17 residues. V dropped 10 bases and J dropped 1; count of bases not matched to a gene: 10. Germline CDR1 reads LNHDA; CDR2 reads SQIVND (reference sequence). CDR3 DNA: TGTGCCACCCGACGACTAGCGGGAGGGCCTGGCACAGATACGCAGTATTTT. This sequence encodes CATRRLAGGPGTDTQYF.

This chain uses TRBV9 with TRBJ2-7; 8 positions agree with TRBD1. Germline CDR1 reads SGDLS; CDR2 reads YYNGEE. The CDR3 loop spans 14 amino acids. V was pared by 4 bases and J by 5 bases, with 8 bases of the junction left unmatched. As DNA, the CDR3 is TGTGCCAGCAGCCCCTGGACAGGGCTGGACGAGCAGTACTTC. It encodes CASSPWTGLDEQYF.

V gene TRBV3-1 (or the pseudogene TRBV3-2) combines with J gene TRBJ2-7; 8 bases match TRBD2. Germline-derived CDR1 and CDR2 are LGHDT and YNNKEL (reference sequence). The CDR3 length is 16 residues. V shed 0 bases, J shed 4 bases, and the junction held 8 bases outside the gene matches. The CDR3 nucleotides are TGTGCCAGCAGCCAAGATCCAGCGGGAGCATTGTACGAGCAGTACTTC. It yields the protein CASSQDPAGALYEQYF.

V usage is TRBV6-6 and J usage is TRBJ1-2; 11 bases map to TRBD1. Germline values: CDR1 MNHNY, CDR2 SVGAGI (reference sequence). Trimming cost V 8 bases and J 5 bases; bases outside gene matches: 10. The CDR3 loop spans 15 amino acids. CDR3 in amino acids: CASGGSGTGGYGYTF. CDR3 in DNA: TGTGCCAGCGGGGGATCCGGGACAGGGGGTTATGGCTACACCTTC.

The J gene is TRBJ2-7, the V gene TRBV28, with D uncertain. Deletions cut 3 bases from V and 3 bases from J, with 6 bases between. CDR1 and CDR2 (germline): MDHEN, SYDVKM. The CDR3 totals 12 residues. The CDR3 DNA reads TGTGCCAGCAGTTTCCTCTACTACGAGCAGTACTTC. Amino acid sequence: CASSFLYYEQYF.

The genes are TRBV29-1 and TRBJ2-7, with TRBD1 as a possible D gene (5 bases). Germline CDR1 SQVTM, CDR2 ANQGSEA. This CDR3 comprises 13 residues. V lost 6 bases and J lost 5, with 17 bases in between. CDR3 in DNA: TGCAGCGTCCTACCAACAGGTAGCCACGAGCAGTACTTC. It codes for CSVLPTGSHEQYF.

The chain recombines TRBV6-5 with TRBJ1-6; D uncertain. CDR3 size: 16 residues. V was clipped by 0 bases and J by 5 bases, with 11 bases between them. Germline CDR1 reads MNHEY; CDR2 reads SVGAGI. The CDR3 sequence: CASSYSTWGNNSPLHF. CDR3 nucleotide sequence: TGTGCCAGCAGTTACTCGACTTGGGGAAATAATTCACCCCTCCACTTT.

The chain uses TRBV5-4 and TRBJ2-6, with 11 bases fitting TRBD2. Per germline, CDR1 SGHNT and CDR2 YYREEE (reference sequence). There are 17 residues in the CDR3. V dropped 5 bases and J dropped 2; count of bases not matched to a gene: 6. For the CDR3, the DNA is TGTGCCAGCAGAGCCGGGACTAGCGGCCCTGGGGCCAACGTCCTGACTTTC. Residues: CASRAGTSGPGANVLTF.